Listed below are T cell receptor beta chains from one sample, sequenced in a study of cytomegalovirus exposure and HLA in healthy donors. Here immunoSEQ multiplex PCR was the method, and the copy in TCRdb shows in-frame clones only, minus some. This table has 70,000 to 80,000 clones, roughly 78% appearing once. Sequencing input: PBMCs. The receptors originated from a man aged 18 to 30 in good health and CMV-seronegative. The CDR3 runs from the conserved cysteine through the conserved F or W. D genes are given only for firm matches. Rows give clone size only sometimes, using once, few, many, or a class for an expanded clone.

v_gene: TRBV7-8
j_gene: TRBJ1-2
abundance: NA
d_gene: NA
CDR3aa: CASSQGEDEYYGYTF
CDR3nt: TGTGCCAGCAGCCAAGGAGAAGACGAATACTATGGCTACACCTTC

v_gene: TRBV7-3
j_gene: TRBJ2-1
abundance: NA
d_gene: NA
CDR3aa: CASSLGGSYNEQFF
CDR3nt: TGTGCCAGCAGCTTAGGGGGGTCCTACAATGAGCAGTTCTTC

v_gene: TRBV7-9
j_gene: TRBJ2-3
abundance: NA
d_gene: TRBD2
CDR3aa: CASSLDGRADTQYF
CDR3nt: TGTGCCAGCAGCTTAGACGGGAGGGCAGATACGCAGTATTTT

v_gene: TRBV29-1
j_gene: TRBJ1-4
abundance: NA
d_gene: NA
CDR3aa: CSVEGGGATNEKLFF
CDR3nt: TGCAGCGTTGAGGGCGGAGGTGCAACTAATGAAAAACTGTTTTTT

v_gene: TRBV6-4
j_gene: TRBJ2-2
abundance: few
d_gene: NA
CDR3aa: CASSGLVGTGELFF
CDR3nt: TGTGCCAGCAGTGGGCTAGTCGGGACCGGGGAGCTGTTTTTT

v_gene: TRBV5-1
j_gene: TRBJ2-5
abundance: NA
d_gene: NA
CDR3aa: CASNQGLDETQYF
CDR3nt: TGCGCCAGCAATCAGGGGCTGGATGAGACCCAGTACTTC

v_gene: TRBV2
j_gene: TRBJ2-3
abundance: NA
d_gene: NA
CDR3aa: CASSERGFGTDTQYF
CDR3nt: TGTGCCAGCAGTGAAAGGGGGTTCGGCACAGATACGCAGTATTTT

v_gene: TRBV28
j_gene: TRBJ1-1
abundance: NA
d_gene: TRBD1
CDR3aa: CASSLVRGQLNTEAFF
CDR3nt: TGTGCCAGCAGTTTAGTTCGGGGACAGTTGAACACTGAAGCTTTCTTT

v_gene: TRBV7-9
j_gene: TRBJ2-5
abundance: NA
d_gene: NA
CDR3aa: CASSLTNRETQYF
CDR3nt: TGTGCCAGCAGCTTGACAAACCGAGAGACCCAGTACTTC

v_gene: TRBV5-1
j_gene: TRBJ1-4
abundance: few
d_gene: NA
CDR3aa: CASSRGGPTNEKLFF
CDR3nt: TGCGCCAGCAGCCGGGGAGGGCCAACTAATGAAAAACTGTTTTTT

v_gene: TRBV20-1
j_gene: TRBJ1-2
abundance: NA
d_gene: NA
CDR3aa: CSARTGYGYTF
CDR3nt: TGCAGTGCTAGGACAGGCTATGGCTACACCTTC

v_gene: TRBV5-1
j_gene: TRBJ2-2
abundance: NA
d_gene: TRBD2
CDR3aa: CASSLVLAGNTGELFF
CDR3nt: TGCGCCAGCAGCTTGGTACTAGCGGGGAACACCGGGGAGCTGTTTTTT

v_gene: TRBV28
j_gene: TRBJ1-2
abundance: NA
d_gene: TRBD1
CDR3aa: CASSLTGGGYTF
CDR3nt: TGTGCCAGCAGCCTGACAGGGGGCGGCTACACCTTC

v_gene: TRBV5-4
j_gene: TRBJ2-2
abundance: NA
d_gene: NA
CDR3aa: CASSLASSGELFF
CDR3nt: TGTGCCAGCAGCTTGGCTAGTTCCGGGGAGCTGTTTTTT

v_gene: TRBV2
j_gene: TRBJ2-3
abundance: NA
d_gene: NA
CDR3aa: CASSVGSTSTDTQYF
CDR3nt: TGTGCCAGCAGTGTGGGCAGTACTAGCACAGATACGCAGTATTTT

v_gene: TRBV25-1
j_gene: TRBJ2-3
abundance: NA
d_gene: NA
CDR3aa: CASSPWGQGPDTQYF
CDR3nt: TGTGCCAGCAGTCCTTGGGGTCAGGGTCCAGATACGCAGTATTTT

v_gene: TRBV9
j_gene: TRBJ2-5
abundance: NA
d_gene: NA
CDR3aa: CASSVAGLSRETQYF
CDR3nt: TGTGCCAGCAGCGTAGCGGGGTTGAGTAGGGAGACCCAGTACTTC

v_gene: TRBV6-5
j_gene: TRBJ2-7
abundance: NA
d_gene: TRBD1
CDR3aa: CASSYRRQGPYEQYF
CDR3nt: TGTGCCAGCAGTTATCGAAGACAGGGGCCCTACGAGCAGTACTTC